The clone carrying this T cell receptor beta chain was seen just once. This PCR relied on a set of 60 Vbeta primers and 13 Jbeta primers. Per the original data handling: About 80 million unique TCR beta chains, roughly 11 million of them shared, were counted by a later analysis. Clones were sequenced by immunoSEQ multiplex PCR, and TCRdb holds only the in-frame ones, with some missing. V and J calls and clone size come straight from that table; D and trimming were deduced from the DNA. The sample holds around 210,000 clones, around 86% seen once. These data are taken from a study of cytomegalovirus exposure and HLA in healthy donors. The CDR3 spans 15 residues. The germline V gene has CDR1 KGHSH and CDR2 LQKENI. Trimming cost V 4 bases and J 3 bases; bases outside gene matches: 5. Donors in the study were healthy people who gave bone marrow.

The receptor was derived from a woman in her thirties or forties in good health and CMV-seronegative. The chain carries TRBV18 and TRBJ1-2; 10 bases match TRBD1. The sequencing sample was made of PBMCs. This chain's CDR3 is CASSRPGTGDYGYTF. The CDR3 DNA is TGTGCCAGCTCACGACCCGGGACAGGGGACTATGGCTACACCTTC.